Given below is one TCR beta chain in context. This entry belongs to a study of T cell changes during pregnancy in multiple sclerosis. CDR1 is KGHSH, CDR2 LQKENI, per germline. Trimming took 2 bases from V and 6 from J; bases not matched to a gene: 15. This CDR3 is 17 amino acids long. Produced via immunoSEQ multiplex PCR; TCRdb's table is partial and in-frame only. The repertoire holds about 70,000 clones, more than 90% seen once, with 2% to 2.5% in the top ten. The origin of this receptor is a female donor in good health, enrolled as a control in a pregnancy study. V is TRBV18 and J is TRBJ1-2; TRBD1 matches 7 bases. The sample in question was peripheral blood, obtained in the second trimester of pregnancy. The CDR3: CASSPKFSTGSGHGYTF. The CDR3 nucleotides are TGTGCCAGCTCACCAAAGTTCTCGACAGGGAGTGGTCATGGCTACACCTTC. Full variable domain (rest looked up from reference TRBV18 and TRBJ1-2): NAGVMQNPRHLVRRRGQEARLRCSPMKGHSHVYWYRQLPEEGLKFMVYLQKENIIDESGMPKERFSAEFPKEGPSILRIQQVVRGDSAAYFCASSPKFSTGSGHGYTFGSGTRLTVV.